The T cell receptor (beta chain) described here comes from a study of control samples from healthy donors and cancer patients. CDR3 length equals 13 residues. Germline assignment: CDR1 KGHSH and CDR2 LQKENI. Trimming took off 3 bases at V and 12 bases at J, with 12 bases between the two ends. Here immunoSEQ multiplex PCR was the method, and the copy in TCRdb shows in-frame clones only, minus some. The table lists approximately 120,000 clones, 75% to 90% of them singletons. Sequenced: blood. This sequence was found in a woman between 45 and 65 years old in good health. V gene TRBV18 combines with J gene TRBJ1-6; D perhaps matches TRBD1 (5 bases). CDR3 sequence (DNA): TGTGCCAGCTCACCGTCAGGGCAGCAACCCCTCCACTTT. This encodes CASSPSGQQPLHF.